The next 8 T cell receptor beta chains were all read from a single sample in a study of control samples from healthy donors and cancer patients (TCRdb year 2020). Library construction relied on the immunoSEQ multiplex PCR assay. The table comes from immuneACCESS by way of TCRdb, which keeps in-frame sequences with V and J called. Part of the clones is missing from these tables; in studies checked, under half for an unresolved V gene and the rest for unknown reasons. The sample table lists approximately 40,000 clones, approximately 70% of them with a count of one. The ten most abundant clones make up about a sixth of the sample. The sequencing sample was made of formalin-fixed, paraffin-embedded tissue. Receptors originate from a male donor with melanoma.

The sample holds one count of this clone. CDR3 in DNA: TGTGCCAGCAGTACTAGCGCGGGGATTAGGGACGAGCAGTACTTC. The encoded protein is CASSTSAGIRDEQYF. This chain uses TRBV5-4 with TRBJ2-7; 7 bases map to TRBD2. The length of the CDR3 is 15 residues. V was clipped by 5 bases and J by 5 bases; unmatched bases: 13. Germline assignment: CDR1 SGHNT and CDR2 YYREEE (reference sequence).

J is TRBJ2-4 and V is TRBV7-5; the DNA was not compared with TRBD2, the D call given in the table. TRBV7-5 is marked as a pseudogene. The CDR3 has 14 residues. The CDR3: CARSFELAKNIQYF. The CDR3 DNA reads TGTGCCAGAAGCTTTGAGCTAGCCAAAAACATTCAGTACTTC.

The chain is built from TRBV11-1 and TRBJ2-7; 7 nucleotides align to TRBD2. The germline gives CDR1 SGHAT, CDR2 FQDESV (reference sequence). This CDR3 is 14 amino acids long. Trimming at V came to 2 bases and at J to 2 bases, leaving 3 bases not matched to a gene. The CDR3 loop is CASSLKRGPYEQYF. In DNA form, the CDR3 reads TGTGCCAGCAGCTTAAAGCGGGGTCCCTACGAGCAGTACTTC.

This chain connects TRBV12-5 to TRBJ2-2; TRBD1 matches 12 bases. The CDR3 length is 15 residues. V trimming: 5 bases; J trimming: 7 bases; junction bases outside the gene matches: 5. In germline, CDR1 is LGHNT, CDR2 FRNRAP. DNA of the CDR3: TGTGCTAGTGGTCAGGGACAGGGGGCAGACGGGGAGCTGTTTTTT. Translating gives CASGQGQGADGELFF.

V is TRBV7-8 and J is TRBJ1-6, with D maybe TRBD1 (6 bases). V was clipped by 4 bases and J by 9 bases, with 13 bases between them. CDR3 length: 14 residues. Germline V lookup: CDR1 SGHVS, CDR2 FQNEAQ. The CDR3 region has the DNA TGTGCCAGCAGCTCCGCACAGGGTGGTTCACCCCTCCACTTT. It specifies CASSSAQGGSPLHF. Using reference TRBV7-8 and TRBJ1-6 for the parts outside the CDR3, the full variable domain is GAGVSQSPRYKVAKRGQDVALRCDPISGHVSLFWYQQALGQGPEFLTYFQNEAQLDKSGLPSDRFFAERPEGSVSTLKIQRTQQEDSAVYLCASSSAQGGSPLHFGNGTRLTVT.

J is TRBJ1-5 and V is TRBV28; 10 nucleotides match TRBD1. This CDR3 region has 14 residues. Germline values: CDR1 MDHEN, CDR2 SYDVKM. V was clipped by 5 bases and J by 5 bases; unmatched bases: 3. CDR3 protein: CASSQDRGHQPQHF. The DNA of the CDR3 is TGTGCCAGCAGTCAAGACAGGGGGCATCAGCCCCAGCATTTT.

The chain has TRBV5-6 and TRBJ2-1; 7 nucleotides agree with TRBD1. The CDR3 extends over 17 amino acids. Germline V gene lookup returns CDR1 SGHDT and CDR2 YYEEEE. Trimming cost V 4 bases and J 0 bases; bases outside gene matches: 10. The CDR3 loop reads CASSPGPGQSSYNEQFF. The CDR3 nucleotides are TGTGCCAGCAGCCCGGGGCCGGGACAGAGCTCCTACAATGAGCAGTTCTTC.

V and J are TRBV29-1 and TRBJ2-2; D gene unclear. Germline CDR1 reads SQVTM; CDR2 reads ANQGSEA. This CDR3 spans 12 amino acids. With 2 bases removed from V and 8 bases from J, the gap between germline ends came to 9 bases. CDR3 DNA: TGCAGCGTTGAAAGGGCGGTTGGGGAGCTGTTTTTT. It yields the protein CSVERAVGELFF.